The rows below give T cell receptor beta chains drawn from one sample of a study of blood T cells in healthy people across ages. MiXCR, applied by TCRdb to the 5' RACE reads, yields one record per CDR3 protein. The sample has approximately 780,000 distinct CDR3 sequences, roughly 25% seen once. These data were also reused for a study on T cells of mothers and their children.

The sample taken for sequencing was blood. Source of these receptors: a boy aged 5-17 years in good health. The CDR3 runs from the conserved cysteine through the conserved F or W. Fields, in order: J gene, V gene, D gene, CDR3 length, clone size, CDR3 protein, CDR3 DNA. A D gene is named only where the DNA matches it firmly. Clone size is not always given. Where it is, it says once, few, many or a class for expanded clones.

>TRBJ2-5|TRBV4-1|NA|18|few
CASSQVVSGGTSQETQYF
TGCGCCAGCAGCCAAGTAGTTAGTGGTGGGACCTCGCAAGAGACCCAGTACTTC
>TRBJ2-5|TRBV6-1|TRBD1|15|once
CASSESRQGRETQYF
TGTGCCAGCAGTGAAAGTAGACAGGGGAGGGAGACCCAGTACTTC
>TRBJ1-1|TRBV19|NA|13|NA
CAIGGGRSTEAFF
TGTGCCATCGGGGGGGGCCGAAGCACTGAAGCTTTCTTT
>TRBJ1-5|TRBV7-2|NA|14|few
CASSLEWINQPQHF
TGTGCCAGCAGCTTAGAATGGATCAATCAGCCCCAGCATTTT
>TRBJ1-2|TRBV20-1|NA|11|once
CSGRELRGYTF
TGCAGTGGCAGGGAATTGCGTGGCTACACCTTC
>TRBJ1-4|TRBV12-3/TRBV12-4|NA|15|NA
CASTRGGLGNEKLFF
TGTGCCAGCACCCGAGGGGGGCTAGGTAATGAAAAACTGTTTTTT
>TRBJ2-7|TRBV5-6|NA|16|NA
CASSLVGRGFSYEQYF
TGTGCCAGCAGCTTGGTGGGCAGGGGATTTTCCTACGAGCAGTACTTC
>TRBJ2-6|TRBV7-3|NA|17|few
CASSLTVTAGGANVLTF
TGTGCCAGCAGCTTAACGGTCACCGCAGGTGGGGCCAACGTCCTGACTTTC
>TRBJ1-5|TRBV12-3/TRBV12-4|NA|14|few
CASTDTLSNQPQHF
TGTGCCAGCACCGACACGCTGAGCAATCAGCCCCAGCATTTT
>TRBJ2-7|TRBV3-1|NA|13|NA
CASSQGPVYEQYF
TGTGCCAGCAGCCAGGGACCCGTTTACGAGCAGTACTTC
>TRBJ2-7|TRBV7-9|NA|15|few
CASSSPSDGSYEQYF
TGTGCCAGCAGCTCGCCCTCGGACGGCTCCTACGAGCAGTACTTC
>TRBJ2-1|TRBV7-2|TRBD2|16|NA
CASSPGLAGVYNEQFF
TGTGCCAGCAGCCCGGGACTAGCGGGCGTCTACAATGAGCAGTTCTTC
>TRBJ2-7|TRBV14|NA|15|few
CASSQDLAGWNGQYF
TGTGCCAGCAGCCAAGATCTGGCAGGGTGGAACGGGCAGTACTTC
>TRBJ2-5|TRBV20-1|NA|13|NA
CSARSGPQETQYF
TGCAGTGCTAGATCGGGGCCTCAAGAGACCCAGTACTTC
>TRBJ2-5|TRBV4-1|TRBD2|19|few
CASSHLGALAGVQQETQYF
TGCGCCAGCAGCCATCTAGGGGCACTAGCGGGGGTCCAACAAGAGACCCAGTACTTC
>TRBJ2-2|TRBV14|NA|12|many
CASSPGAGELFF
TGTGCCAGCAGCCCAGGGGCCGGGGAGCTGTTTTTT
>TRBJ2-7|TRBV5-1|NA|15|NA
CASSPKELWSYEQYF
TGCGCCAGCAGCCCGAAGGAGTTGTGGTCCTACGAGCAGTACTTC
>TRBJ2-7|TRBV28|NA|13|few
CASSLYRSYEQYF
TGTGCCAGCAGTTTATACAGGTCCTACGAGCAGTACTTC
>TRBJ2-7|TRBV19|NA|14|NA
CASRKGPGYYEQYF
TGTGCCAGCCGAAAAGGACCGGGGTACTACGAGCAGTACTTC
>TRBJ1-1|TRBV20-1|TRBD1|17|NA
CSARGRGDREDLTEAFF
TGCAGTGCTAGGGGTCGTGGGGACAGGGAGGATTTGACTGAAGCTTTCTTT
>TRBJ2-2|TRBV7-2|TRBD2|15|NA
CASSLASGGAGELFF
TGTGCCAGCAGCTTGGCTAGCGGGGGGGCCGGGGAGCTGTTTTTT
>TRBJ1-3|TRBV10-3|NA|15|few
CAIRPREVSGNTIYF
TGTGCCATCAGACCGCGGGAGGTCTCTGGAAACACCATATATTTT
>TRBJ2-7|TRBV9|NA|18|few
CASSVPPRGGQELHEQYF
TGTGCCAGCAGCGTCCCACCCAGGGGGGGACAGGAGCTGCACGAGCAGTACTTC
>TRBJ2-5|TRBV10-2|TRBD1|13|few
CASMGRGQETQYF
TGCGCCAGCATGGGCAGGGGGCAAGAGACCCAGTACTTC
>TRBJ2-7|TRBV18|NA|13|few
CASSAEQSYEQYF
TGTGCCAGCTCGGCGGAACAGTCCTACGAGCAGTACTTC